This T cell receptor beta chain was identified during a study of T cell changes during pregnancy in multiple sclerosis. This CDR3 has 13 amino acids. V lost 4 bases and J lost 9, with 15 bases in between. Germline-derived CDR1 and CDR2 are LNHDA and SQIVND (reference sequence). Here immunoSEQ multiplex PCR was the method, and the copy in TCRdb shows in-frame clones only, minus some. The sample gives roughly 40,000 clones, about 90% of which show up once; less than 0.75% is in the top ten. Material: CD4+ T cells from peripheral blood mononuclear cells, obtained before pregnancy. This receptor was taken from a female donor with multiple sclerosis, enrolled in a pregnancy study. The chain is built from TRBV19 and TRBJ2-5; D is perhaps TRBD1 (6 bases). DNA of the CDR3: TGTGCCAGTAGTAGTACAGGGCTGGCGGCCCAGTACTTC. This sequence encodes CASSSTGLAAQYF.